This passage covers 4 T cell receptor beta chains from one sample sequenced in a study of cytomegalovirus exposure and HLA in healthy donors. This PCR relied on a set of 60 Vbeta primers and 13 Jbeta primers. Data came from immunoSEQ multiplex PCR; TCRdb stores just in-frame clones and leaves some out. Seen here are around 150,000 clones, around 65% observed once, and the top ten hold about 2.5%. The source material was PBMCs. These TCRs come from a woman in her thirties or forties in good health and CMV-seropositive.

The CDR3 loop is CAILDRNADTQYF. The CDR3, as DNA: TGTGCCATCCTGGACAGGAATGCAGATACGCAGTATTTT. The rearrangement links TRBV28 to TRBJ2-3, with 7 nucleotides matching TRBD1. Germline loops: CDR1 MDHEN, CDR2 SYDVKM. With V trimmed by 10 bases and J by 4 bases, 8 bases remained unmatched. This CDR3 contains 13 residues. Using reference TRBV28 and TRBJ2-3 for the parts outside the CDR3, the full variable domain is DVKVTQSSRYLVKRTGEKVFLECVQDMDHENMFWYRQDPGLGLRLIYFSYDVKMKEKGDIPEGYSVSREKKERFSLILESASTNQTSMYLCAILDRNADTQYFGPGTRLTVL.

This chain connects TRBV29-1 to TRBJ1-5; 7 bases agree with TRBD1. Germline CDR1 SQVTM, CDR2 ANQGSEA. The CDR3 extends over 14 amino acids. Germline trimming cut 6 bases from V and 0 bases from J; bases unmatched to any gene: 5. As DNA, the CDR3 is TGCAGCGTCGTAACAGGGGATAGCAATCAGCCCCAGCATTTT. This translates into CSVVTGDSNQPQHF.

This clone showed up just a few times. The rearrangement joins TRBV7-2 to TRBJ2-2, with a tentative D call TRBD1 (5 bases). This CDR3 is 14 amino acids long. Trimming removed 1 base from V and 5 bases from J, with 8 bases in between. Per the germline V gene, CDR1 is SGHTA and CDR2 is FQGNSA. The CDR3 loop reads CASSLVQGTGELFF. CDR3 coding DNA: TGTGCCAGCAGCTTAGTGCAGGGTACCGGGGAGCTGTTTTTT.

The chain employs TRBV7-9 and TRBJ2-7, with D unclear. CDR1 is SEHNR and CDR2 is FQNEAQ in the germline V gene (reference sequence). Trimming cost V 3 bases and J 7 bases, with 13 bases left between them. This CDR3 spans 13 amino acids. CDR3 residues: CASSLPPSVEQYF. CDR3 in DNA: TGTGCCAGCAGCTTGCCCCCCAGCGTGGAGCAGTACTTC.